Listed below are T cell receptor beta chains from one sample, sequenced in a study of blood T cell repertoires in COVID-19. Assay used: immunoSEQ multiplex PCR; TCRdb lists only in-frame clones, some missing. The sample includes about 120,000 clones, roughly 91% of them seen just once. The specimen was peripheral blood. The receptors here all came from a human donor with acute or convalescent COVID-19. The donor label of this sample is uncertain. CDR3s include the opening cysteine and the closing phenylalanine or tryptophan. The order of the fields is clone size, J gene, CDR3 length, D gene, V gene, CDR3 protein, CDR3 DNA. The D gene is left open where the match is weak. Expanded clones get a size class; other rows say once, few or many, or leave the size out.

. | TRBJ2-7 | 12 | . | TRBV10-3 | CAISDASYEQYF | TGTGCCATCAGTGATGCCAGCTACGAGCAGTACTTC
once | TRBJ2-1 | 15 | TRBD2 | TRBV19 | CASTRQASGDNEQFF | TGTGCCAGTACGCGGCAGGCTAGCGGAGACAATGAGCAGTTCTTC
. | TRBJ2-6 | 19 | TRBD1 | TRBV7-3 | CASSLQGDRGFFGANVLTF | TGTGCCAGCAGCTTACAAGGGGACAGGGGGTTCTTTGGGGCCAACGTCCTGACTTTC
. | TRBJ1-4 | 14 | TRBD1 | TRBV18 | CASSPGTGYEKLFF | TGTGCCAGCTCACCTGGGACAGGTTATGAAAAACTGTTTTTT
once | TRBJ1-1 | 14 | . | TRBV6-5 | CASSQRTGPTEAFF | TGTGCCAGCAGCCAGCGTACAGGACCCACTGAAGCTTTCTTT
. | TRBJ2-7 | 13 | TRBD2 | TRBV12-3/TRBV12-4 | CASSFGTTYEQYF | TGTGCCAGCAGTTTTGGGACTACCTACGAGCAGTACTTC
. | TRBJ1-1 | 11 | . | TRBV20-1 | CSASDSTEAFF | TGCAGTGCTTCGGACAGCACTGAAGCTTTCTTT
. | TRBJ1-4 | 16 | . | TRBV5-1 | CASSPQPGTINEKLFF | TGCGCCAGCAGCCCCCAACCCGGGACAATAAATGAAAAACTGTTTTTT
. | TRBJ1-2 | 13 | . | TRBV15 | CATSREGVGGYTF | TGTGCCACCAGCAGAGAAGGGGTCGGTGGCTACACCTTC
. | TRBJ1-2 | 15 | TRBD1 | TRBV28 | CASRTLTDRNYGYTF | TGTGCCAGCAGAACCCTAACGGACAGGAACTATGGCTACACCTTC
. | TRBJ1-1 | 14 | . | TRBV5-1 | CASSSLPGYTEAFF | TGCGCCAGCAGCTCACTTCCGGGATACACTGAAGCTTTCTTT
. | TRBJ1-1 | 11 | . | TRBV20-1 | CSARGGTEAFF | TGCAGTGCGCGGGGGGGTACTGAAGCTTTCTTT
. | TRBJ1-6 | 14 | TRBD1 | TRBV2 | CASTGQGNYSPLHF | TGTGCCAGCACGGGACAGGGGAATTATTCACCCCTCCACTTT
. | TRBJ2-2 | 13 | . | TRBV5-1 | CASSWRGTGELFF | TGCGCCAGCAGCTGGAGGGGAACCGGGGAGCTGTTTTTT
few | TRBJ1-1 | 14 | . | TRBV28 | CAIGGGPSRTEAFF | TGTGCCATCGGCGGGGGCCCCTCGCGAACTGAAGCTTTCTTT
. | TRBJ1-2 | 14 | . | TRBV9 | CASSVDPGYYGYTF | TGTGCCAGCAGCGTAGACCCAGGGTACTATGGCTACACCTTC
. | TRBJ2-5 | 15 | TRBD2 | TRBV2 | CASRAGTSVAETQYF | TGTGCCAGCAGGGCCGGGACTAGCGTTGCGGAGACCCAGTACTTC
once | TRBJ1-1 | 14 | . | TRBV18 | CASSPRELNTEAFF | TGTGCCAGCTCACCCCGGGAGCTGAACACTGAAGCTTTCTTT
. | TRBJ2-7 | 11 | . | TRBV11-1 | CASSQNYEQYF | TGTGCCAGCAGTCAGAACTACGAGCAGTACTTC
. | TRBJ2-5 | 15 | TRBD2 | TRBV6-2/TRBV6-3 | CASSWGGGGGKTQYF | TGTGCCAGCAGTTGGGGCGGCGGGGGAGGAAAGACCCAGTACTTC
once | TRBJ2-6 | 15 | TRBD1 | TRBV5-6 | CASSSGQAGANVLTF | TGTGCCAGCAGCTCCGGACAGGCTGGGGCCAACGTCCTGACTTTC
few | TRBJ1-4 | 15 | TRBD1 | TRBV5-1 | CASSRRTGMSEKLFF | TGCGCCAGCAGCAGAAGGACAGGGATGAGTGAAAAACTGTTTTTT
. | TRBJ1-2 | 14 | . | TRBV4-1 | CASSQLRVENGYTF | TGCGCCAGCAGCCAGCTCAGGGTTGAGAATGGCTACACCTTC
. | TRBJ1-4 | 13 | . | TRBV7-2 | CASSLATQAPMFF | TGTGCCAGCAGCTTAGCGACGCAGGCCCCAATGTTTTTT
. | TRBJ1-1 | 15 | TRBD1 | TRBV18 | CASSPLWTGSTEAFF | TGTGCCAGCTCACCACTCTGGACAGGCAGCACTGAAGCTTTCTTT
. | TRBJ2-1 | 13 | . | TRBV9 | CASSVLSQGEQFF | TGTGCCAGCAGCGTTTTGTCCCAGGGTGAGCAGTTCTTC
. | TRBJ2-5 | 13 | . | TRBV18 | CASSRDRSETQYF | TGTGCCAGCTCACGAGACAGGTCAGAGACCCAGTACTTC
. | TRBJ1-2 | 13 | . | TRBV19 | CATNPGQPYGYTF | TGTGCCACGAATCCGGGACAACCCTATGGCTACACCTTC
. | TRBJ1-1 | 14 | . | TRBV27 | CASSLGGANTEAFF | TGTGCCAGCAGTTTAGGAGGGGCGAACACTGAAGCTTTCTTT
. | TRBJ1-1 | 15 | . | TRBV6-5 | CASTNRGPDSPEAFF | TGTGCCAGCACAAACAGAGGGCCAGATTCACCCGAAGCTTTCTTT
. | TRBJ2-5 | 16 | TRBD2 | TRBV7-9 | CASSLAWLAGQETQYF | TGTGCCAGCAGCTTAGCGTGGCTAGCGGGCCAAGAGACCCAGTACTTC
. | TRBJ2-7 | 16 | . | TRBV5-3 | CARSTRTDSPSYEQYF | TGTGCCAGAAGCACTAGGACGGATTCCCCTTCCTACGAGCAGTACTTC
few | TRBJ1-2 | 12 | TRBD1 | TRBV29-1 | CSVGQGNYGYTF | TGCAGCGTTGGACAGGGGAACTATGGCTACACCTTC
. | TRBJ2-6 | 13 | . | TRBV29-1 | CSVKQVGANVLTF | TGCAGCGTTAAGCAGGTTGGGGCCAACGTCCTGACTTTC
. | TRBJ2-1 | 16 | TRBD1 | TRBV24-1 | CATSDDTGGVNNEQFF | TGTGCCACCAGTGATGATACAGGGGGCGTTAACAATGAGCAGTTCTTC
few | TRBJ1-1 | 12 | TRBD1 | TRBV28 | CASSDRGTEAFF | TGTGCCAGCAGTGACAGGGGGACTGAAGCTTTCTTT
. | TRBJ2-7 | 13 | . | TRBV29-1 | CSVEGQSSYEQYF | TGCAGCGTGGAAGGACAGTCCTCCTACGAGCAGTACTTC
. | TRBJ2-7 | 15 | . | TRBV5-1 | CASSLDSSSSYEQYF | TGCGCCAGCAGCTTGGACAGCTCCTCCTCCTACGAGCAGTACTTC
. | TRBJ2-3 | 15 | TRBD1 | TRBV7-8 | CASSKTGMSTDTQYF | TGTGCCAGCAGCAAGACAGGGATGAGCACAGATACGCAGTATTTT
. | TRBJ1-3 | 13 | . | TRBV7-2 | CASCRYSGNTIYF | TGTGCCAGCTGTCGGTACTCTGGAAACACCATATATTTT
few | TRBJ1-1 | 14 | . | TRBV5-1 | CASSSRTDGGVAFF | TGCGCCAGCAGCTCACGGACAGATGGGGGGGTCGCTTTCTTT
once | TRBJ1-2 | 12 | . | TRBV5-1 | CASSWDGGGYTF | TGCGCCAGCAGCTGGGACGGGGGAGGCTACACCTTC
. | TRBJ2-1 | 17 | TRBD2 | TRBV19 | CASSPHPLAGGWNEQFF | TGTGCCAGTAGTCCACACCCACTAGCGGGGGGGTGGAATGAGCAGTTCTTC
. | TRBJ2-7 | 15 | . | TRBV21-1 | CASSNHASGTYEQYF | TGTGCCAGCAGCAATCATGCTAGCGGGACCTACGAGCAGTACTTC
. | TRBJ2-3 | 16 | TRBD2 | TRBV3-1/TRBV3-2 | CASSSRLAGNTDTQYF | TGTGCCAGCAGCTCCCGACTAGCGGGGAACACAGATACGCAGTATTTT
. | TRBJ2-3 | 16 | . | TRBV13 | CASSIPRGFSTDTQYF | TGTGCCAGCAGCATCCCCCGGGGGTTTAGCACAGATACGCAGTATTTT
. | TRBJ2-1 | 15 | TRBD2 | TRBV9 | CASSPRTSGVQEQFF | TGTGCCAGCAGCCCTCGGACTAGCGGGGTGCAGGAGCAGTTCTTC
. | TRBJ2-2 | 12 | . | TRBV29-1 | CSVFRNTGELFF | TGCAGCGTTTTCAGGAACACCGGGGAGCTGTTTTTT
. | TRBJ2-1 | 16 | . | TRBV9 | CASSVGFGARYNEQFF | TGTGCCAGCAGCGTAGGGTTTGGAGCGCGATACAATGAGCAGTTCTTC
. | TRBJ1-2 | 13 | . | TRBV6-2/TRBV6-3 | CASSYPLGGGYTF | TGTGCCAGCAGTTACCCCCTCGGCGGTGGCTACACCTTC
. | TRBJ2-3 | 14 | . | TRBV6-2/TRBV6-3 | CASSGTPHADTQYF | TGTGCCAGCAGTGGGACACCGCACGCAGATACGCAGTATTTT
once | TRBJ2-5 | 16 | TRBD2 | TRBV19 | CASSISLTSGRQTQYF | TGTGCCAGTAGTATTTCCCTGACTAGCGGGAGACAGACCCAGTACTTC
. | TRBJ2-7 | 12 | . | TRBV10-1 | CASSNAGCEQYF | TGCGCCAGCAGTAATGCGGGGTGCGAGCAGTACTTC